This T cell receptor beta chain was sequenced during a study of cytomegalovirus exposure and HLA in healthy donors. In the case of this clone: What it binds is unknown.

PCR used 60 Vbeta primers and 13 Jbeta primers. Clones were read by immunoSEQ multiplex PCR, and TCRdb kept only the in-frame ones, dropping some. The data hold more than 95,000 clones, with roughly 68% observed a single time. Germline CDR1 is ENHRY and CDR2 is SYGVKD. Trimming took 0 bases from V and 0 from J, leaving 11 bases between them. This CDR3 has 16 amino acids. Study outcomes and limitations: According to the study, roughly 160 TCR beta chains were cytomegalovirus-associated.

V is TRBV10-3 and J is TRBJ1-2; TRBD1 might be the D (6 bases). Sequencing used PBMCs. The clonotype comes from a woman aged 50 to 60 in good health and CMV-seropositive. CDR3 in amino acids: CAISESRQASNYGYTF. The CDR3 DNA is TGTGCCATCAGTGAGTCGCGACAGGCCTCTAACTATGGCTACACCTTC.